Below are 6 T cell receptor beta chains sequenced from a single sample in a study of identical twins. TCRdb used MiXCR to reprocess the 5' RACE reads, holding one entry per CDR3 protein. This table holds around 340,000 distinct CDR3 sequences, approximately 10% found once. Sequenced: naive T cells sorted from blood. These receptors all come from a woman aged 50 to 65 in good health.

The CDR3 spells CASSRIGTGFVEQFF. Here the CDR3 DNA reads TGCGCCAGCAGCCGAATCGGGACAGGGTTTGTTGAGCAGTTCTTC. The chain links TRBV4-1 to TRBJ2-1, with 9 bases identical to TRBD1. Germline trimming cut 4 bases from V and 9 bases from J; bases unmatched to any gene: 10. The germline CDR1 and CDR2 sequences are MGHRA and YSYEKL. CDR3 length: 15 amino acids.

This chain connects TRBV5-1 to TRBJ2-7; 9 bases line up with TRBD2. This CDR3 is 13 amino acids long. Germline assignment: CDR1 SGHRS and CDR2 YFSETQ. V was clipped by 8 bases and J by 3 bases; unmatched bases: 6. Written as DNA, the CDR3 is TGCGCCAGTGGAGGCGGGAGGGACTACGAGCAGTACTTC. Translating gives CASGGGRDYEQYF.

This clonotype was counted at least ten times. The V and J genes are TRBV28 and TRBJ2-5; 8 nucleotides align to TRBD2. The J segment lost 2 bases and the V segment lost 6 bases, leaving 5 bases of the junction unmatched. The CDR3 loop spans 14 amino acids. Germline CDR1 is MDHEN and CDR2 is SYDVKM. CDR3 amino acids: CASRGSGGQETQYF. CDR3 in DNA: TGTGCCAGCAGAGGTTCGGGGGGGCAAGAGACCCAGTACTTC.

There are many counts of this clonotype. The J gene is TRBJ2-2, the V gene TRBV5-1, with TRBD2 matching 10 bases. The CDR3 is made up of 18 amino acids. Germline V gene data show CDR1 as SGHRS and CDR2 as YFSETQ. The J segment lost 5 bases and the V segment lost 3 bases, leaving 13 bases of the junction unmatched. This CDR3 reads CASSSPFLAGGQTGELFF. The CDR3 DNA reads as TGCGCCAGCAGCTCTCCTTTTTTAGCGGGAGGACAAACCGGGGAGCTGTTTTTT.

This clonotype was counted ten times or more. This chain's CDR3 is CASSRGVVRLADQPQHF. The CDR3 region has the DNA TGTGCCAGCAGTCGAGGCGTGGTCCGATTAGCCGATCAGCCCCAGCATTTT. The chain is built from TRBV3-1 and TRBJ1-5; no clear D gene. Trimming took off 6 bases at V and 5 bases at J, with 23 bases between the two ends. The CDR3 consists of 17 residues. The germline V gene has CDR1 LGHDT and CDR2 YNNKEL (reference sequence).

The chain carries TRBV2 and TRBJ2-3; D not resolved. This CDR3 is built from 15 residues. Germline V gene sequence: CDR1 SNHLY, CDR2 FYNNEI. The germline V and J ends were trimmed by 2 bases and 0 bases, with 9 bases remaining between them. The DNA of the CDR3 is TGTGCCAGCAGTGAATTCTCCTCTAGCACAGATACGCAGTATTTT. Its protein product is CASSEFSSSTDTQYF.